The 29 T cell receptor beta chains listed next were all sequenced from one sample in a study of shared clonotypes between healthy human individuals. The assay was immunoSEQ multiplex PCR, and TCRdb's table has in-frame clones only and misses some. The table includes about 2.3 million clones, roughly 92% detected once. Material for sequencing was naive CD4+ T cells from PBMCs. Stated subset: CD45RA+ positively selected. These receptors were obtained from a man aged 18 to 35 in good health. Some clones in this sample may be carry-over from other donors' samples.

The chain has TRBV25-1 and TRBJ1-2; D unclear. The CDR3 totals 14 residues. Germline assignment: CDR1 MGHDK and CDR2 SYGVNS. V shed 3 bases and J shed 4 bases, with 12 bases lying between them. In DNA, the CDR3 is TGTGCCAGCAGTGAGAAAAGGTGGATCTATGGCTACACCTTC. Its translation: CASSEKRWIYGYTF.

This CDR3 reads CASTSGNEQFF. CDR3 nucleotides: TGCGCCAGCACTTCTGGGAATGAGCAGTTCTTC. This sequence joins TRBV5-1 and TRBJ2-1; D call uncertain. The CDR3 sequence is 11 residues long. V was pared by 6 bases and J by 7 bases, with 8 bases between. CDR1 is SGHRS and CDR2 is YFSETQ in the germline V gene.

The chain joins TRBV21-1 to TRBJ1-1; the D call of TRBD1 is as the table states it, not checked on the DNA. TRBV21-1 is marked as a pseudogene. The CDR3 loop spans 16 amino acids. The CDR3 nucleotides are TGTGCCAGCAGCAAAGCCTGGACAGAGGCGGACACTGAAGCTTTCTTT. This gives the protein CASSKAWTEADTEAFF.

V and J are TRBV5-1 and TRBJ1-4; D unresolved. Germline V gene data show CDR1 as SGHRS and CDR2 as YFSETQ. The length of the CDR3 is 14 residues. Between the trimmed V and J ends, which lost 0 bases and 5 bases, there was a span of 8 bases. The chain's CDR3 is CASSLAAPNEKLFF. The CDR3 coding sequence is TGCGCCAGCAGCTTGGCGGCCCCGAATGAAAAACTGTTTTTT.

The chain uses TRBV5-4 and TRBJ2-4; 8 nucleotides align to TRBD1. There are 14 residues in the CDR3. Germline CDR1 reads SGHNT; CDR2 reads YYREEE (reference sequence). V trimming: 4 bases; J trimming: 9 bases; junction bases outside the gene matches: 9. CDR3 region: CASSPPGQVGIQYF. CDR3 sequence (DNA): TGTGCCAGCAGCCCCCCGGGACAGGTGGGCATTCAGTACTTC.

The chain recombines TRBV25-1 with TRBJ1-2, with TRBD1 as a possible D gene (6 bases). Germline V gene lookup returns CDR1 MGHDK and CDR2 SYGVNS. V was pared by 2 bases and J by 2 bases, with 9 bases between. The CDR3 totals 14 residues. CDR3 sequence reads: CASSEGGQNYGYTF. The CDR3 nucleotides read TGTGCCAGCAGTGAAGGGGGGCAGAACTATGGCTACACCTTC.

The chain recombines TRBV14 with TRBJ1-4; TRBD1 agrees at 9 bases. Germline loops: CDR1 SGHDN, CDR2 FVKESK. Trimming removed 4 bases from V and 3 bases from J; junction bases left unmatched: 6. The CDR3 consists of 16 residues. DNA for the CDR3: TGTGCCAGCAGCCGGACAGGGGAGGGGGCTAATGAAAAACTGTTTTTT. As protein: CASSRTGEGANEKLFF.

About this clone: The sample carries other DNA sequences with the same CDR3. J is TRBJ2-5 and V is TRBV7-2; D ambiguous. Per the germline V gene, CDR1 is SGHTA and CDR2 is FQGNSA. The CDR3 sequence is 13 residues long. V was cut by 5 bases and J by 5 bases, with 12 bases left in between. CDR3 in amino acids: CASSPRGGETQYF. CDR3 DNA sequence: TGTGCCAGCAGCCCGCGCGGTGGGGAGACCCAGTACTTC.

The chain employs TRBV2 and TRBJ2-3, with TRBD2 as a possible D gene (6 bases). Looked up from germline, CDR1 is SNHLY and CDR2 is FYNNEI. Trimming left V 2 bases short and J 3 bases short, with 12 bases between. CDR3 length equals 15 residues. The CDR3 region has the DNA TGTGCCAGCAGTGAATGGGGGGTGTGGACAGATACGCAGTATTTT. This codes for CASSEWGVWTDTQYF.

The chain joins TRBV30 to TRBJ1-1; D possibly corresponds to TRBD1 (5 bases). The ends were cut back, 4 bases at V and 1 base at J, with 13 bases in the middle. The CDR3 contains 14 residues. Germline loops: CDR1 GTSNPN, CDR2 SVGIG (reference sequence). This CDR3 is CAWMINRRNTEAFF. CDR3 bases: TGTGCCTGGATGATTAACAGGCGGAACACTGAAGCTTTCTTT.

The chain recombines TRBV6-6 with TRBJ1-1; D is ambiguous. V was shortened by 6 bases and J by 2 bases, with 13 bases between the two germline ends. Germline lookup yields CDR1 MNHNY and CDR2 SVGAGI (reference sequence). CDR3 length equals 14 residues. CDR3 sequence: CASRYKVTNTEAFF. The CDR3 DNA reads TGTGCCAGCAGGTATAAGGTAACCAACACTGAAGCTTTCTTT.

The chain is built from TRBV7-8 and TRBJ1-6; maybe TRBD1 (5 bases). The germline CDR1 and CDR2 sequences are SGHVS and FQNEAQ. Trimming took off 5 bases at V and 4 bases at J, with 15 bases between the two ends. The CDR3 consists of 16 residues. The CDR3 reads CASSTRDGPYNSPLHF. Written as DNA, the CDR3 is TGTGCCAGCAGCACGCGGGACGGTCCTTATAATTCACCCCTCCACTTT.

This clone was seen just once. The same CDR3 can be traced to other DNA sequences in this sample. This chain links TRBV28 with TRBJ2-7, with 9 positions matching TRBD1. The J segment lost 0 bases and the V segment lost 6 bases, leaving 6 bases of the junction unmatched. CDR3 length equals 15 residues. Germline V gene sequence: CDR1 MDHEN, CDR2 SYDVKM. The CDR3 is CASRTGTGSSYEQYF. The CDR3 nucleotides are TGTGCCAGCAGGACCGGGACAGGGAGCTCCTACGAGCAGTACTTC.

Comments on this clone: The sample contains more than one DNA sequence encoding this CDR3. The CDR3 DNA is TGTGCCAGCTCACCCGATTCATACGAGCAGTACTTC. This sequence encodes CASSPDSYEQYF. V usage is TRBV18 and J usage is TRBJ2-7; D is ambiguous. Germline V CDR1 and CDR2: KGHSH, LQKENI. This CDR3 is built from 12 residues. V lost 3 bases, J lost 4 bases, and 7 bases lay in between.

In the case of this clone: This specimen includes other DNA sequences encoding the same CDR3. V usage is TRBV7-2 and J usage is TRBJ2-1; no definite D call. Trimming removed 2 bases from V and 1 base from J, with 6 bases in between. This CDR3 has 14 amino acids. Germline CDR1 and CDR2: SGHTA and FQGNSA. CDR3 in amino acids: CASSLPGSYNEQFF. The CDR3, as DNA: TGTGCCAGCAGCTTACCGGGTTCCTACAATGAGCAGTTCTTC.

This chain links TRBV7-6 with TRBJ2-2; D is unclear. The CDR3 is made up of 12 amino acids. Germline CDR1 and CDR2: SGHVS and FNYEAQ. V was trimmed by 3 bases and J by 4 bases, leaving 3 bases between them. CDR3 coding DNA: TGTGCCAGCAGCTTGGCCACCGGGGAGCTGTTTTTT. Its translation: CASSLATGELFF.

The genes are TRBV7-2 and TRBJ1-5, with 8 bases identical to TRBD1. After removal of 5 bases from V and 5 bases from J, the junction contained 2 bases not matched to a gene. From germline, CDR1 is SGHTA and CDR2 FQGNSA. This CDR3 is 13 amino acids long. CDR3 residues: CASSRTGYQPQHF. As DNA, the CDR3 is TGTGCCAGCAGCCGGACAGGGTATCAGCCCCAGCATTTT. Combining the CDR3 with reference TRBV7-2 and TRBJ1-5 gives the whole variable domain GAGVSQSPSNKVTEKGKDVELRCDPISGHTALYWYRQSLGQGLEFLIYFQGNSAPDKSGLPSDRFSAERTGGSVSTLTIQRTQQEDSAVYLCASSRTGYQPQHFGDGTRLSIL.

The chain links TRBV11-2 to TRBJ1-2; TRBD1 matches at 8 bases. Germline CDR1 is SGHAT and CDR2 is FQNNGV. This CDR3 is 14 amino acids long. V shed 1 base and J 6 bases; nucleotides not matched to a gene: 4. CDR3 in amino acids: CASSLVGTGDGYTF. The DNA for the CDR3 is TGTGCCAGCAGCTTAGTAGGGACAGGTGATGGCTACACCTTC.

The chain couples TRBV19 to TRBJ1-3; no firm D call. The V end lost 7 bases, the J end lost 2 bases, and 15 bases lay between the germline ends. CDR1 and CDR2 (germline): LNHDA, SQIVND (reference sequence). This CDR3 has 15 amino acids. The DNA of the CDR3 is TGTGCCAGTACCACGACATTTTCAACTGGAAACACCATATATTTT. Amino acid sequence: CASTTTFSTGNTIYF.

The chain carries TRBV4-1 and TRBJ2-1, with 12 bases matching TRBD2. V was pared by 5 bases and J by 6 bases, with 11 bases of the junction left unmatched. From germline, CDR1 is MGHRA and CDR2 YSYEKL. The CDR3 extends over 17 amino acids. Written as DNA, the CDR3 is TGCGCCAGCAGCGCACCCACTGGACTAGCGGGAATCAATGAGCAGTTCTTC. Its protein product is CASSAPTGLAGINEQFF.

The J gene is TRBJ1-1, the V gene TRBV28; no definite D call. The CDR3 is 11 amino acids. Germline assignment: CDR1 MDHEN and CDR2 SYDVKM. The V end lost 6 bases, the J end lost 11 bases, and 13 bases lay between the germline ends. The CDR3 DNA reads as TGTGCCAGCAGCCGAAGTCGGGTTGCTTTCTTT. Translated, it gives CASSRSRVAFF. The entire variable domain, with the rest obtained from reference TRBV28 and TRBJ1-1, is as follows: DVKVTQSSRYLVKRTGEKVFLECVQDMDHENMFWYRQDPGLGLRLIYFSYDVKMKEKGDIPEGYSVSREKKERFSLILESASTNQTSMYLCASSRSRVAFFGQGTRLTVV.

This clone was found once. This chain connects TRBV7-3 to TRBJ2-1; TRBD2 is a possible D gene (5 bases). Trimming left V 5 bases short and J 4 bases short, with 18 bases between. This CDR3 is 16 amino acids long. Germline-derived CDR1 and CDR2 are SGHTA and FQGTGA. The CDR3 sequence: CASSARLAREYNEQFF. CDR3 bases: TGTGCCAGCAGCGCCCGGCTAGCAAGAGAATACAATGAGCAGTTCTTC.

The CDR3 reads CASSDLQDAEFF. DNA of the CDR3: TGTGCCAGCAGTGACTTACAGGACGCTGAGTTCTTC. The rearrangement joins TRBV2 to TRBJ2-1, with a possible D match to TRBD1 (5 bases). Germline CDR1 reads SNHLY; CDR2 reads FYNNEI. With 3 bases removed from V and 14 bases from J, the gap between germline ends came to 14 bases. The CDR3 length is 12 residues.

The chain recombines TRBV30 with TRBJ2-5; 8 bases align to TRBD1. V lost 1 base and J lost 4; bases outside the gene matches: 5. This CDR3 has 14 residues. Germline lookup yields CDR1 GTSNPN and CDR2 SVGIG (reference sequence). CDR3 residues: CAWSATGGGETQYF. CDR3 nucleotide sequence: TGTGCCTGGAGTGCCACAGGGGGTGGAGAGACCCAGTACTTC.

The chain joins TRBV5-1 to TRBJ2-3; 13 bases align to TRBD2. CDR1 is SGHRS and CDR2 is YFSETQ in the germline V gene. The trim removed 2 bases at V and 3 bases at J, leaving 3 bases unmatched. The CDR3 sequence is 16 residues long. Here the CDR3 DNA reads TGCGCCAGCAGCTTCGGACTAGCGGGGGAAACAGATACGCAGTATTTT. As protein: CASSFGLAGETDTQYF.

This clone appeared a single time. The chain combines TRBV28 with TRBJ1-1; TRBD1 agrees at 7 bases. This CDR3 has 14 residues. The ends lost 8 bases at V and 3 bases at J; junction bases unmatched: 9. CDR1 and CDR2 from the germline V gene are MDHEN and SYDVKM. Here the CDR3 reads CASGQALGYTEAFF. Written as DNA, the CDR3 is TGTGCCAGCGGACAGGCCCTGGGGTACACTGAAGCTTTCTTT.

V gene TRBV19 combines with J gene TRBJ2-7; D might be TRBD2 (6 bases). The germline V gene has CDR1 LNHDA and CDR2 SQIVND (reference sequence). V was cut by 4 bases and J by 2 bases, with 15 bases left in between. This CDR3 has 15 amino acids. The CDR3 DNA is TGTGCCAGTAGTACCCTTCTCGGGGAGGCCTACGAGCAGTACTTC. As protein: CASSTLLGEAYEQYF.

This clone was found once. This chain uses TRBV10-1 with TRBJ1-1, with D unclear. Germline V CDR1 and CDR2: WNHNN, SYGVQD (reference sequence). The CDR3 covers 14 residues. The V gene lost 3 bases and the J gene lost 4 bases, with 12 bases spanning the gap. For the CDR3, the DNA is TGCGCCAGCAGTGATAGGACGGTAGGCACTGAAGCTTTCTTT. The encoded protein is CASSDRTVGTEAFF.

Comment on this clone: Additional DNA sequences in this sample encode the identical CDR3. The chain links TRBV19 to TRBJ2-5, with D perhaps matching TRBD2 (6 bases). The CDR3 runs to 12 residues. The ends were cut back, 3 bases at V and 5 bases at J, with 7 bases in the middle. Germline V gives CDR1 LNHDA, CDR2 SQIVND (reference sequence). The CDR3 DNA reads TGTGCCAGTAGTATTGGAGGGGAGACCCAGTACTTC. Translated: CASSIGGETQYF.